This entry is about one T cell receptor (beta chain). The data stem from a study of blood T cell repertoires in COVID-19. Authors' methods: Using reference gene primer amplification, nucleated cell counts were estimated. The assay was immunoSEQ multiplex PCR, and TCRdb's table has in-frame clones only and misses some. That table furnishes V, J and clone size, whereas the DNA furnished D and trimming. Of around 500,000 clones listed, 75% to 90% are singletons. Germline CDR1 reads LNHDA; CDR2 reads SQIVND (reference sequence). This CDR3 comprises 18 residues. Trimming took 3 bases from V and 0 from J; bases not matched to a gene: 10.

Sequencing used peripheral blood. The sequence came from a human donor in a cohort sampled during active COVID-19. V and J are TRBV19 and TRBJ1-2; 10 nucleotides agree with TRBD1. In nucleotides, the CDR3 is TGTGCCAGTAGTATGTTCTGGACAGGGGGAGTTACTAACTATGGCTACACCTTC. This gives the protein CASSMFWTGGVTNYGYTF.